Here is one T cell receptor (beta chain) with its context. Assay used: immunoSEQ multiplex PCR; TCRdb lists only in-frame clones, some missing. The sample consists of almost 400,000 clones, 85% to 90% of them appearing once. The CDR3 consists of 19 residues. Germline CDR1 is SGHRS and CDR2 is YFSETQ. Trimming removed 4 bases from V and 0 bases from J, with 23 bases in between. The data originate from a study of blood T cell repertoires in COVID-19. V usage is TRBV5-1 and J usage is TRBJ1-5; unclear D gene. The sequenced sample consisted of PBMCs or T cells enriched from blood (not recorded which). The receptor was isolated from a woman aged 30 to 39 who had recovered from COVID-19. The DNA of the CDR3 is TGCGCCAGCAGCCCCCTTCTCCTTACAGAGAATTATAGCAATCAGCCCCAGCATTTT. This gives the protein CASSPLLLTENYSNQPQHF.